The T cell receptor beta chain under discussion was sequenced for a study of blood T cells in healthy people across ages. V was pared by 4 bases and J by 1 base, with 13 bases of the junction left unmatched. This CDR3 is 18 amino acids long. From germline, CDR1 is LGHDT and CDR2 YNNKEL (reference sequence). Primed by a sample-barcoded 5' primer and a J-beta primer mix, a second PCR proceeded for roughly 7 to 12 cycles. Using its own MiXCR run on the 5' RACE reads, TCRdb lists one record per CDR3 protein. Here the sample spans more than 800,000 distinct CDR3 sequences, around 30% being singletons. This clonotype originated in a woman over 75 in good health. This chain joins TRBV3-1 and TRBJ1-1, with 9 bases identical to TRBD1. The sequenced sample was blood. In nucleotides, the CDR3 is TGTGCCAGCAGCCTAAGACCAGGGACAGGGTGGGGGAACACTGAAGCTTTCTTT. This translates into CASSLRPGTGWGNTEAFF. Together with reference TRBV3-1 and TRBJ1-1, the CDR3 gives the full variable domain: DTAVSQTPKYLVTQMGNDKSIKCEQNLGHDTMYWYKQDSKKFLKIMFSYNNKELIINETVPNRFSPKSPDKAHLNLHINSLELGDSAVYFCASSLRPGTGWGNTEAFFGQGTRLTVV.